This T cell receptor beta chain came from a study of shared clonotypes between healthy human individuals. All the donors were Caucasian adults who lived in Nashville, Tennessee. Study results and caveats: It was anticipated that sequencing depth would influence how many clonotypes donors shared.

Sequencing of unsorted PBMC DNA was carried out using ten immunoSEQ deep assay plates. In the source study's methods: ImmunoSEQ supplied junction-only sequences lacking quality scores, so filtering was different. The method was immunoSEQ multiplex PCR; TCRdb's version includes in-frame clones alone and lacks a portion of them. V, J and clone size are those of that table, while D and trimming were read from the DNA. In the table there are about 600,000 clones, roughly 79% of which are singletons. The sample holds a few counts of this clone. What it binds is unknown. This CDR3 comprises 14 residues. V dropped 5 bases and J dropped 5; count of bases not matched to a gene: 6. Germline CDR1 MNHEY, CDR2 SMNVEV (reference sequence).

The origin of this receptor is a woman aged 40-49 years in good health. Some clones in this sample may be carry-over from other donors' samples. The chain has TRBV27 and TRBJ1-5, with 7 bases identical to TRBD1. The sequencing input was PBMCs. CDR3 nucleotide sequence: TGTGCCAGCAGTCTCCGGGACAGTGATCAGCCCCAGCATTTT. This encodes CASSLRDSDQPQHF.